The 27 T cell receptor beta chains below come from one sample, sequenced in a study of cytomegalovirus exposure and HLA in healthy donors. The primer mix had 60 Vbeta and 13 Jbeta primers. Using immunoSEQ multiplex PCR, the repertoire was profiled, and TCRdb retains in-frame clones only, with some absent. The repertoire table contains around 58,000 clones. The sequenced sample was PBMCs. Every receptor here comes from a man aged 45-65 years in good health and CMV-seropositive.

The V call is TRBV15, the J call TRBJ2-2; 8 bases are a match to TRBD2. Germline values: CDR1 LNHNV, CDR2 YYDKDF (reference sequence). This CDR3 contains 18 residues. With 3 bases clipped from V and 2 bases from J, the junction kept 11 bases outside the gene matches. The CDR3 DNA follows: TGTGCCACCAGCAGTGTTAATCGCGGGGGGCCAAACACCGGGGAGCTGTTTTTT. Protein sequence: CATSSVNRGGPNTGELFF.

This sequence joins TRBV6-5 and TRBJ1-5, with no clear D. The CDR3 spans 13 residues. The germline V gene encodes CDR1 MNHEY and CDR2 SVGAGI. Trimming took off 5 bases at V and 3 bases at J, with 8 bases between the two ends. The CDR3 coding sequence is TGTGCCAGCAGTGAACAGCACAATCAGCCCCAGCATTTT. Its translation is CASSEQHNQPQHF.

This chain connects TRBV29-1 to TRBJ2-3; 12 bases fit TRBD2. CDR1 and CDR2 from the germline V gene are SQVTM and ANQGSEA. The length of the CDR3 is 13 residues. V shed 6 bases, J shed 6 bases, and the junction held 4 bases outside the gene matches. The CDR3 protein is CSVRTSGKDTQYF. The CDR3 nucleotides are TGCAGCGTAAGGACTAGCGGGAAGGATACGCAGTATTTT.

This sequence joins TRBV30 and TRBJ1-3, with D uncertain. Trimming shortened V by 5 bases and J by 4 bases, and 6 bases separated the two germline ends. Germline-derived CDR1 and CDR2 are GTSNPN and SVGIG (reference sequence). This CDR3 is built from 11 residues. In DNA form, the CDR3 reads TGTGCCTGGGGGGAGGGAAACACCATATATTTT. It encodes CAWGEGNTIYF. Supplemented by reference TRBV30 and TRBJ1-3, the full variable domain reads SQTIHQWPATLVQPVGSPLSLECTVEGTSNPNLYWYRQAAGRGLQLLFYSVGIGQISSEVPQNLSASRPQDRQFILSSKKLLLSDSGFYLCAWGEGNTIYFGEGSWLTVV.

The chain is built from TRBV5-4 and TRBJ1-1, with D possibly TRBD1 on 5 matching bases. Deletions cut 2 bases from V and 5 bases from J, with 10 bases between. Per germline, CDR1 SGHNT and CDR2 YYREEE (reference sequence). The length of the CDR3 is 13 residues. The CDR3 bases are TGTGCCAGCAGCTTCGACAGTCAAACTGAAGCTTTCTTT. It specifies CASSFDSQTEAFF. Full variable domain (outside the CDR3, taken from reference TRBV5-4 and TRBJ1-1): ETGVTQSPTHLIKTRGQQVTLRCSSQSGHNTVSWYQQALGQGPQFIFQYYREEENGRGNFPPRFSGLQFPNYSSELNVNALELDDSALYLCASSFDSQTEAFFGQGTRLTVV.

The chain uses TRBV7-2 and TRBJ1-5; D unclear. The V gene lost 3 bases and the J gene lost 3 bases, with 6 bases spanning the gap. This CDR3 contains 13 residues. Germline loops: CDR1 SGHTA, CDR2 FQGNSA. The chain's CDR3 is CASSFRVNQPQHF. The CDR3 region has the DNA TGTGCCAGCAGCTTCCGGGTCAATCAGCCCCAGCATTTT.

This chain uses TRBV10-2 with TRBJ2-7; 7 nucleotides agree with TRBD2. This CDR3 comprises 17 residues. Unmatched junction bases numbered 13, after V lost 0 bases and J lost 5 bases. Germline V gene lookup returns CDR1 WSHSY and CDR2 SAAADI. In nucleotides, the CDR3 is TGCGCCAGCAGTGAGTCCGGGGGGTACGGGATCGGAGACGAGCAGTACTTC. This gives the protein CASSESGGYGIGDEQYF.

The CDR3 DNA follows: TGTGCCAGCGGCACAGGCTATGAGCAGTTCTTC. This codes for CASGTGYEQFF. V usage is TRBV2 and J usage is TRBJ2-1; TRBD1 is a possible D gene (5 bases). Germline CDR1 reads SNHLY; CDR2 reads FYNNEI. This CDR3 comprises 11 residues. V lost 8 bases and J 8 bases, leaving 10 bases between the germline ends.

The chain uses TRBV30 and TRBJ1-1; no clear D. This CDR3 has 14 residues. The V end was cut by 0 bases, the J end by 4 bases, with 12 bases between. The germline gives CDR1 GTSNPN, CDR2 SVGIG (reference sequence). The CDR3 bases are TGTGCCTGGAGTGTGGTGAGGGTGGGCACTGAAGCTTTCTTT. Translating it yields CAWSVVRVGTEAFF. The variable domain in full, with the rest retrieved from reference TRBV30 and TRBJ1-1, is SQTIHQWPATLVQPVGSPLSLECTVEGTSNPNLYWYRQAAGRGLQLLFYSVGIGQISSEVPQNLSASRPQDRQFILSSKKLLLSDSGFYLCAWSVVRVGTEAFFGQGTRLTVV.

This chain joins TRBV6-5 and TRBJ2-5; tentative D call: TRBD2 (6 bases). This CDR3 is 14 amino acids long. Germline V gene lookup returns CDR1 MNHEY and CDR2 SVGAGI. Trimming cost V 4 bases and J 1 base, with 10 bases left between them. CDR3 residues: CASSWGSGQETQYF. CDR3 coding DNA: TGTGCCAGCAGTTGGGGTAGCGGCCAAGAGACCCAGTACTTC.

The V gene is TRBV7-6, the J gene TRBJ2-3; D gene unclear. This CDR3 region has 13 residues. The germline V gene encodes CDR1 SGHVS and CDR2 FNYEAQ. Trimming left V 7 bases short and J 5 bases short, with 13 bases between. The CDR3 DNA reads TGTGCCAGCACCGTGGGCCATGGAGATACGCAGTATTTT. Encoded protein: CASTVGHGDTQYF.

The chain's CDR3 is CASSPPTGLAGIYEQYF. The CDR3 region has the DNA TGTGCCAGCAGTCCCCCCACCGGGCTAGCGGGTATCTACGAGCAGTACTTC. The J gene is TRBJ2-7, the V gene TRBV27; 8 bases are a match to TRBD2. J was trimmed by 3 bases and V by 5 bases; bases with no gene match: 15. The germline gives CDR1 MNHEY, CDR2 SMNVEV (reference sequence). The CDR3 loop spans 17 amino acids.

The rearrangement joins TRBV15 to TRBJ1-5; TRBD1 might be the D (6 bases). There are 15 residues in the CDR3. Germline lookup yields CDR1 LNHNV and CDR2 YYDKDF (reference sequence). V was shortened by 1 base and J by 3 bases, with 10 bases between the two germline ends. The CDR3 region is CATSRVPGVNQPQHF. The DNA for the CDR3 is TGTGCCACCAGCAGAGTCCCAGGGGTCAATCAGCCCCAGCATTTT.

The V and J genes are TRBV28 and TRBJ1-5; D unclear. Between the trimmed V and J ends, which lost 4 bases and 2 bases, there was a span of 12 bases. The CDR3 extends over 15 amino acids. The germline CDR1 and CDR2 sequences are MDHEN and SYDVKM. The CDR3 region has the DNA TGTGCCAGCAGTTCCCCGGGATATGGCAATCAGCCCCAGCATTTT. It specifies CASSSPGYGNQPQHF.

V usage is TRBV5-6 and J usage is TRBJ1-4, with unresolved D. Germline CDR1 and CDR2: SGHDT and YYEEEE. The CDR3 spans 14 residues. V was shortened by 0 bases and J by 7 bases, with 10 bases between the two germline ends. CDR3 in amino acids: CASSLDLTGEKLFF. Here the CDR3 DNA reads TGTGCCAGCAGCTTGGACCTTACGGGTGAAAAACTGTTTTTT.

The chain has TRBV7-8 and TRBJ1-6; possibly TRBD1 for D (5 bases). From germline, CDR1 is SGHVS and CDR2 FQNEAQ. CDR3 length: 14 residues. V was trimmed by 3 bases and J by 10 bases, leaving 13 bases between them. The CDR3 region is CASSLSQGWSPLHF. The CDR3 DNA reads TGTGCCAGCAGCTTGAGCCAGGGATGGTCACCCCTCCACTTT.

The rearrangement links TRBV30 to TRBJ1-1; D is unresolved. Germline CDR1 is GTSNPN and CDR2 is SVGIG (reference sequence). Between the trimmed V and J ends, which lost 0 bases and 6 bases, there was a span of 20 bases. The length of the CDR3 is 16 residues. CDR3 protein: CAWSVFRQRVRPEAFF. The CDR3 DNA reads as TGTGCCTGGAGTGTATTCAGGCAGAGGGTAAGACCTGAAGCTTTCTTT.

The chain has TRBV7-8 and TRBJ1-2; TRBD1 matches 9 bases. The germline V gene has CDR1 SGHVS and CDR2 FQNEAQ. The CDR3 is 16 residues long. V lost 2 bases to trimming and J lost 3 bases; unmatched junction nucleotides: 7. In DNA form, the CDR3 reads TGTGCCAGCAGCTTATGGGGACAGGGCGGGGACTATGGCTACACCTTC. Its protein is CASSLWGQGGDYGYTF.

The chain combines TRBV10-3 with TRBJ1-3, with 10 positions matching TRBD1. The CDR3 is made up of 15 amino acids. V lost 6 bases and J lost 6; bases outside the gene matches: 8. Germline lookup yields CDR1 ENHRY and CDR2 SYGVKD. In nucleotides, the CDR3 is TGTGCCATCAGCTCCGGGACAGGGGCCACAAACACCATATATTTT. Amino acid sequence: CAISSGTGATNTIYF.

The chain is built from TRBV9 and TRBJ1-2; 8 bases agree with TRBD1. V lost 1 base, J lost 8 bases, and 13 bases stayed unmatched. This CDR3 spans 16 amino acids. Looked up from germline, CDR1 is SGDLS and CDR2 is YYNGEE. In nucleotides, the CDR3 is TGTGCCAGCAGCGTACCCCCGCCGACAGGGGCCGGGGGCTACACCTTC. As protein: CASSVPPPTGAGGYTF.

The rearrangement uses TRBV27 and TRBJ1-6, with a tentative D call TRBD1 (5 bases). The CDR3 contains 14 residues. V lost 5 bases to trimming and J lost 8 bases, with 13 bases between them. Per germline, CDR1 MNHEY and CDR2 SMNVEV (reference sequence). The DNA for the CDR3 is TGTGCCAGCAGTCCCTGGGGGGGGGATTCACCCCTCCACTTT. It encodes CASSPWGGDSPLHF.

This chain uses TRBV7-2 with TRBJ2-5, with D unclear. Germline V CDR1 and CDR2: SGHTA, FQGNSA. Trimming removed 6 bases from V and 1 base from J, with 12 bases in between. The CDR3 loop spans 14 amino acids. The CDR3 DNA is TGTGCCAGCAGTCAGAACGCAGGCCAAGAGACCCAGTACTTC. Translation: CASSQNAGQETQYF.

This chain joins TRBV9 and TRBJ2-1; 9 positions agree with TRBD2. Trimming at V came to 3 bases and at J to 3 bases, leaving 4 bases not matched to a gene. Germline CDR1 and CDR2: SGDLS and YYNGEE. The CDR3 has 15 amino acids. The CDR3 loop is CASSARLAVYNEQFF. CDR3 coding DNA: TGTGCCAGCAGCGCAAGACTAGCGGTCTACAATGAGCAGTTCTTC.

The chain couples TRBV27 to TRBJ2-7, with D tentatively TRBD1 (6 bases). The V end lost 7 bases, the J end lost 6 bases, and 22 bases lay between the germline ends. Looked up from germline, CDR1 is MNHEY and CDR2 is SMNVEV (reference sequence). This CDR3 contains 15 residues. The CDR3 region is CASNPSAPTGSEQYF. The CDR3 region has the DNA TGTGCCAGCAATCCATCCGCCCCTACAGGGTCCGAGCAGTACTTC.

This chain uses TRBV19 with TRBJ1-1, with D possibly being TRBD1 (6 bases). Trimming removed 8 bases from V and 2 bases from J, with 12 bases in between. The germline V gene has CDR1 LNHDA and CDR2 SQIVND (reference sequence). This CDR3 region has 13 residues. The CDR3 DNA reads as TGTGCCAGTCAAGACAGGCCAAACACTGAAGCTTTCTTT. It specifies CASQDRPNTEAFF.

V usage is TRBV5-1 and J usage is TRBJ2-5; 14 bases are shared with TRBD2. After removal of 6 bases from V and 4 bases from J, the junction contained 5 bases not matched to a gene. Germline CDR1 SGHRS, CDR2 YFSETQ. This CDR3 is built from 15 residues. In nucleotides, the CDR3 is TGCGCCAGCACCCCGACTAGCGGGAGGGGAGAGACCCAGTACTTC. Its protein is CASTPTSGRGETQYF. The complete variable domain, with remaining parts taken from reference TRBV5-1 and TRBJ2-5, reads KAGVTQTPRYLIKTRGQQVTLSCSPISGHRSVSWYQQTPGQGLQFLFEYFSETQRNKGNFPGRFSGRQFSNSRSEMNVSTLELGDSALYLCASTPTSGRGETQYFGPGTRLLVL.

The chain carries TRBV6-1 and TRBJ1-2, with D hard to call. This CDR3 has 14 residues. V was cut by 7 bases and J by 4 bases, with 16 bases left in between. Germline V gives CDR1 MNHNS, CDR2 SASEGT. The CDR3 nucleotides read TGTGCCAGCATTTCGGGTGGCGTTGGCTATGGCTACACCTTC. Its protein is CASISGGVGYGYTF.